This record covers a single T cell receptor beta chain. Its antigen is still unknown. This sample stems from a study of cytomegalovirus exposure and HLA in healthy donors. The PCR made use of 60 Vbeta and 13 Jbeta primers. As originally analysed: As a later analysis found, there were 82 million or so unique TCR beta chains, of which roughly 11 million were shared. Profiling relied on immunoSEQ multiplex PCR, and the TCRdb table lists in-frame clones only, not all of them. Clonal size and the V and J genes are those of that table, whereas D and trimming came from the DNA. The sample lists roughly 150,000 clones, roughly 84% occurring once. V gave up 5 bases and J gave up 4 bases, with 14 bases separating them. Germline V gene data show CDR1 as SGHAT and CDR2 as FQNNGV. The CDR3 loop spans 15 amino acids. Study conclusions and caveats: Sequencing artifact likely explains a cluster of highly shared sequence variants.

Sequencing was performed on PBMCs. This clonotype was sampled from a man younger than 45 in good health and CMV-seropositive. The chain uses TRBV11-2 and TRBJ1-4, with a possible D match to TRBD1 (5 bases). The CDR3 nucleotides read TGTGCCAGCAGCCCCCCGGGGGAGTATAATGAAAAACTGTTTTTT. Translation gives CASSPPGEYNEKLFF.